Shown below are 25 T cell receptor beta chains from a single sample sequenced in a study of OX40 agonist ivuxolimab in advanced cancers. Data came from immunoSEQ multiplex PCR; TCRdb stores just in-frame clones and leaves some out. The sample yields 70,000 to 80,000 clones, approximately 93% seen once. The specimen was CD4+ or CD8+ T cells sorted from blood, collected in a trial of the OX40 agonist ivuxolimab. These receptors originate from an adult with an advanced solid tumor such as melanoma, head and neck, liver or kidney cancer.

The chain employs TRBV28 and TRBJ2-1; D unresolved. The V gene lost 6 bases and the J gene lost 7 bases, with 7 bases spanning the gap. The CDR3 is made up of 11 amino acids. From germline, CDR1 is MDHEN and CDR2 SYDVKM. As DNA, the CDR3 is TGTGCCAGCAGGGAGAAGAATGAGCAGTTCTTC. Amino acids: CASREKNEQFF.

The chain carries TRBV5-4 and TRBJ1-2; D gene uncertain. Germline loops: CDR1 SGHNT, CDR2 YYREEE (reference sequence). The ends were cut back, 0 bases at V and 3 bases at J, with 6 bases in the middle. The CDR3 has 13 amino acids. The chain's CDR3 is CASSLALDYGYTF. The CDR3, as DNA: TGTGCCAGCAGCTTGGCCCTCGACTATGGCTACACCTTC. Full variable domain (remainder filled in from reference TRBV5-4 and TRBJ1-2): ETGVTQSPTHLIKTRGQQVTLRCSSQSGHNTVSWYQQALGQGPQFIFQYYREEENGRGNFPPRFSGLQFPNYSSELNVNALELDDSALYLCASSLALDYGYTFGSGTRLTVV.

CDR3 bases: TGTGCCACCAGCAGAGAAGGCTCGGGGGATTTGAACGAGCAGTACTTC. Translation: CATSREGSGDLNEQYF. The chain couples TRBV15 to TRBJ2-7; tentative D call: TRBD2 (6 bases). V was pared by 0 bases and J by 5 bases, with 17 bases between. Germline V gene lookup returns CDR1 LNHNV and CDR2 YYDKDF (reference sequence). CDR3 length: 16 amino acids.

V is TRBV19 and J is TRBJ1-5; TRBD1 might be the D (6 bases). The CDR3 contains 13 residues. Germline CDR1 reads LNHDA; CDR2 reads SQIVND (reference sequence). Deletions cut 5 bases from V and 6 bases from J, with 11 bases between. The CDR3 loop reads CASSDPRGQPQHF. The CDR3 DNA reads as TGTGCCAGTAGTGATCCCAGGGGTCAGCCCCAGCATTTT.

The rearrangement uses TRBV2 and TRBJ2-7, with 8 bases lining up with TRBD1. V dropped 4 bases and J dropped 7; count of bases not matched to a gene: 12. CDR3 length: 15 residues. Germline CDR1 SNHLY, CDR2 FYNNEI. In DNA form, the CDR3 reads TGTGCCAGCAGTGGCCGGACAGGGCCCTCTGGGGAGCAGTACTTC. Protein product: CASSGRTGPSGEQYF.

The rearrangement joins TRBV4-1 to TRBJ1-1; D is undetermined. V lost 1 base, J lost 3 bases, and 12 bases lay in between. Per the germline V gene, CDR1 is MGHRA and CDR2 is YSYEKL. This CDR3 is built from 15 residues. The CDR3 sequence is CASSQVAPLDTEAFF. The CDR3 coding sequence is TGCGCCAGCAGCCAAGTGGCTCCCTTGGACACTGAAGCTTTCTTT.

The chain uses TRBV6-4 and TRBJ1-5, with D maybe TRBD1 (6 bases). CDR1 and CDR2 from the germline V gene are MRHNA and SNTAGT. Trimming left V 6 bases short and J 6 bases short, with 15 bases between. The CDR3 extends over 14 amino acids. The CDR3 sequence is CASSPPARGQPQHF. The CDR3, as DNA: TGTGCCAGCAGCCCCCCGGCCAGGGGTCAGCCCCAGCATTTT.

This chain uses TRBV2 with TRBJ1-6; D is uncertain. The CDR3 has 15 residues. Between the trimmed V and J ends, which lost 1 base and 0 bases, there was a span of 4 bases. The germline CDR1 and CDR2 sequences are SNHLY and FYNNEI. DNA for the CDR3: TGTGCCAGCAGTGAAGACGGCTCCTATAATTCACCCCTCCACTTT. This translates into CASSEDGSYNSPLHF.

This clone was detected only once. In DNA form, the CDR3 reads TGTGCCAGTCTCGGACAGGGGGCGCATGGTGAAAAACTGTTTTTT. Protein sequence: CASLGQGAHGEKLFF. The genes are TRBV19 and TRBJ1-4; the match to TRBD1 covers 11 bases. The V and J ends lost 8 bases and 7 bases, in that order; junction bases with no gene match: 9. CDR1 is LNHDA and CDR2 is SQIVND in the germline V gene (reference sequence). This CDR3 has 15 amino acids.

The chain recombines TRBV6-6 with TRBJ1-1; tentative D call: TRBD1 (5 bases). The germline V gene has CDR1 MNHNY and CDR2 SVGAGI (reference sequence). V was shortened by 2 bases and J by 4 bases, with 17 bases between the two germline ends. The CDR3 runs to 16 residues. For the CDR3, the DNA is TGTGCCAGCAGTTACGGGCAGGGAAAGTTGGGCACTGAAGCTTTCTTT. Its protein is CASSYGQGKLGTEAFF.

The chain has TRBV29-1 and TRBJ2-5; 11 bases line up with TRBD2. The CDR3 is 19 amino acids. Germline trimming cut 6 bases from V and 5 bases from J; bases unmatched to any gene: 23. Germline CDR1 is SQVTM and CDR2 is ANQGSEA. CDR3 residues: CSVEGRGLVAGGPRETQYF. The CDR3 region has the DNA TGCAGCGTGGAGGGACGGGGGCTCGTAGCGGGAGGGCCAAGGGAGACCCAGTACTTC.

This clone was counted once. This chain joins TRBV6-5 and TRBJ2-3, with 9 bases that match TRBD2. The junction had 8 bases not matched to a gene; V was cut back by 5 bases and J by 5 bases. CDR1 is MNHEY and CDR2 is SVGAGI in the germline V gene. The CDR3 has 15 amino acids. The CDR3 region has the DNA TGTGCCAGCAGTCCCATAGCGGGGGTGGGAGATACGCAGTATTTT. Its protein product is CASSPIAGVGDTQYF.

The rearrangement uses TRBV7-9 and TRBJ1-5; D call uncertain. This CDR3 contains 14 residues. In germline, CDR1 is SEHNR, CDR2 FQNEAQ (reference sequence). V was trimmed by 5 bases and J by 2 bases, leaving 10 bases between them. CDR3 DNA sequence: TGTGCCAGCAGCGACGGGGTCGGCAATCAGCCCCAGCATTTT. Protein product: CASSDGVGNQPQHF. Variable domain in full (rest from reference TRBV7-9 and TRBJ1-5): DTGVSQNPRHKITKRGQNVTFRCDPISEHNRLYWYRQTLGQGPEFLTYFQNEAQLEKSRLLSDRFSAERPKGSFSTLEIQRTEQGDSAMYLCASSDGVGNQPQHFGDGTRLSIL.

This chain connects TRBV7-9 to TRBJ2-1, with TRBD2 matching over 7 bases. V lost 1 base to trimming and J lost 5 bases; unmatched junction nucleotides: 2. Germline V gene lookup returns CDR1 SEHNR and CDR2 FQNEAQ (reference sequence). The CDR3 contains 14 residues. CDR3 in DNA: TGTGCCAGCAGCTTAGTTCTAGCGGACAATGAGCAGTTCTTC. It yields the protein CASSLVLADNEQFF. The full variable domain, in which reference TRBV7-9 and TRBJ2-1 provide the parts outside the CDR3, is DTGVSQNPRHKITKRGQNVTFRCDPISEHNRLYWYRQTLGQGPEFLTYFQNEAQLEKSRLLSDRFSAERPKGSFSTLEIQRTEQGDSAMYLCASSLVLADNEQFFGPGTRLTVL.

Written as DNA, the CDR3 is TGTGCCAGCAGCAAAGTCCACGCCAGCCCTTATGGCTACACCTTC. Encoded protein: CASSKVHASPYGYTF. The chain links TRBV21-1 to TRBJ1-2. TRBV21-1 is a pseudogene locus. CDR3 length: 15 amino acids.

The chain uses TRBV27 and TRBJ2-5, with TRBD1 as a possible D gene (5 bases). Germline V gene sequence: CDR1 MNHEY, CDR2 SMNVEV (reference sequence). V lost 5 bases, J lost 1 base, and 11 bases lay in between. This CDR3 has 14 residues. The CDR3: CASSPRQSQETQYF. The CDR3 region has the DNA TGTGCCAGCAGTCCCCGACAGTCCCAAGAGACCCAGTACTTC.

This clone was seen more than once but under ten times. This chain uses TRBV6-5 with TRBJ1-2, with 7 bases lining up with TRBD1. There are 14 residues in the CDR3. V shed 0 bases and J 6 bases; nucleotides not matched to a gene: 4. Germline V lookup: CDR1 MNHEY, CDR2 SVGAGI. In DNA form, the CDR3 reads TGTGCCAGCAGTTACTCGGCAGGGGGAGATGGCTACACCTTC. Its translation is CASSYSAGGDGYTF.

The chain has TRBV7-3 and TRBJ2-7; D remains unclear. Looked up from germline, CDR1 is SGHTA and CDR2 is FQGTGA. V lost 2 bases, J lost 6 bases, and 5 bases lay in between. This CDR3 has 11 amino acids. As DNA, the CDR3 is TGTGCCAGCAGCTTAGTAGGCGAGCAGTACTTC. Translating it yields CASSLVGEQYF.

V and J are TRBV6-5 and TRBJ1-4, with 8 bases lining up with TRBD1. The J segment lost 7 bases and the V segment lost 6 bases, leaving 10 bases of the junction unmatched. This CDR3 region has 15 residues. Germline loops: CDR1 MNHEY, CDR2 SVGAGI. CDR3 sequence (DNA): TGTGCCAGCAGGGGATCAGGGGGCTGGCGTGAAAAACTGTTTTTT. Translated, it gives CASRGSGGWREKLFF.

This clone counts as medium-sized. The chain employs TRBV6-1 and TRBJ2-2; D remains ambiguous. CDR1 is MNHNS and CDR2 is SASEGT in the germline V gene. V was shortened by 7 bases and J by 1 base, with 4 bases between the two germline ends. This CDR3 spans 12 amino acids. CDR3: CASKKNTGELFF. CDR3 bases: TGTGCCAGCAAGAAGAACACCGGGGAGCTGTTTTTT.

This clone appeared a few times. V and J are TRBV6-6 and TRBJ1-3; 7 bases match TRBD1. The CDR3 is 12 residues long. Germline CDR1 reads MNHNY; CDR2 reads SVGAGI (reference sequence). V shed 6 bases and J 7 bases; nucleotides not matched to a gene: 3. The CDR3 nucleotides are TGTGCCAGCAGACAGGGGCTCAACACCATATATTTT. Encoded protein: CASRQGLNTIYF.

This rearrangement joins TRBV27 to TRBJ2-3; D may correspond to TRBD1 or TRBD2 (5 bases each). Deletions cut 0 bases from V and 6 bases from J, with 13 bases between. CDR1 is MNHEY and CDR2 is SMNVEV in the germline V gene (reference sequence). The CDR3 has 15 residues. CDR3 loop: CASSLSGGTLDTQYF. The DNA of the CDR3 is TGTGCCAGCAGTTTATCTGGGGGTACGTTGGATACGCAGTATTTT.

CDR3 amino acids: CASSPFFGAYEQYF. The CDR3 DNA reads TGCGCCAGCAGCCCATTCTTCGGTGCCTACGAGCAGTACTTC. The J gene is TRBJ2-7, the V gene TRBV4-3; D not certain. Germline V gives CDR1 LGHNA, CDR2 YSLEER. The germline V and J ends were trimmed by 4 bases and 2 bases, with 12 bases remaining between them. The CDR3 extends over 14 amino acids.

The V and J genes are TRBV27 and TRBJ1-1, with 8 bases matching TRBD1. This CDR3 has 15 amino acids. V trimming: 5 bases; J trimming: 2 bases; junction bases outside the gene matches: 7. Germline values: CDR1 MNHEY, CDR2 SMNVEV (reference sequence). The CDR3 sequence is CASSQRQGHNTEAFF. The CDR3 DNA sequence: TGTGCCAGCAGTCAAAGACAGGGGCATAACACTGAAGCTTTCTTT.

The sample holds one count of this clone. The CDR3 is CASSMTGGGIGELFF. The CDR3 nucleotides read TGCGCCAGCAGTATGACTGGGGGCGGAATCGGGGAGCTGTTTTTT. The gene calls are TRBV10-2 and TRBJ2-2; TRBD1 is a possible D gene (6 bases). The CDR3 covers 15 residues. Germline V gives CDR1 WSHSY, CDR2 SAAADI. Trimming pared 5 bases from V and 7 bases from J, leaving 17 bases between.